A single sample is the source of the 17 T cell receptor beta chains below, sequenced in a study of shared clonotypes between healthy human individuals. Some clones are missing from TCRdb's copy, which holds only in-frame ones; the method was immunoSEQ multiplex PCR. In the table there are around 1.5 million clones, 95% to 99% of which are singletons. Material: naive CD4+ T cells sorted from blood. Stated subset: CD45RA+ positively selected. The receptor set was obtained from a man aged 30 to 39 in good health.

The rearrangement joins TRBV10-1 to TRBJ2-1; 8 nucleotides match TRBD2. V was pared by 0 bases and J by 7 bases, with 8 bases of the junction left unmatched. Looked up from germline, CDR1 is WNHNN and CDR2 is SYGVQD (reference sequence). This CDR3 has 16 residues. CDR3 region: CASSESISGSRNEQFF. The CDR3 nucleotides read TGCGCCAGCAGTGAGTCGATCAGCGGGAGTAGGAATGAGCAGTTCTTC.

The rearrangement joins TRBV9 to TRBJ2-2; TRBD1 matches at 10 bases. Looked up from germline, CDR1 is SGDLS and CDR2 is YYNGEE. The CDR3 has 19 amino acids. J lost 7 bases, V lost 2 bases, and 17 bases had no gene match. This CDR3 is CASSVRDRGLRDRVGELFF. The CDR3 DNA sequence: TGTGCCAGCAGCGTCCGGGACAGGGGCCTCCGTGACAGGGTCGGGGAGCTGTTTTTT.

CDR3 protein: CARDGYTF. The CDR3 bases are TGTGCCAGAGATGGCTACACCTTC. V usage is TRBV2 and J usage is TRBJ1-2; D ambiguous. V was clipped by 9 bases and J by 6 bases, with 2 bases between them. Germline V CDR1 and CDR2: SNHLY, FYNNEI. The CDR3 runs 8 residues.

The chain links TRBV28 to TRBJ2-7; D possibly matches TRBD1 or TRBD2 (5 bases each). Germline-derived CDR1 and CDR2 are MDHEN and SYDVKM. With 5 bases removed from V and 3 bases from J, the gap between germline ends came to 11 bases. The CDR3 is 13 amino acids. The CDR3 nucleotides read TGTGCCAGCAGTGAGGGACGGAGCTACGAGCAGTACTTC. Translated: CASSEGRSYEQYF.

The chain has TRBV6-4 and TRBJ2-5; 8 bases are shared with TRBD2. The CDR3 is 16 residues long. The V gene end was trimmed by 5 bases and the J gene end by 2 bases; junction bases not matched to a gene: 10. CDR1 MRHNA and CDR2 SNTAGT come from the germline V gene. DNA of the CDR3: TGTGCCAGCAGTCCCGGGAGGGCCGGGTGGCAAGAGACCCAGTACTTC. Its protein product is CASSPGRAGWQETQYF.

In this sample, this clone turned up once. The chain is built from TRBV19 and TRBJ1-2; D unclear. CDR1 and CDR2 from the germline V gene are LNHDA and SQIVND (reference sequence). V lost 7 bases, J lost 0 bases, and 9 bases lay in between. This CDR3 spans 13 amino acids. CDR3 sequence: CASNPNSNYGYTF. Here the CDR3 DNA reads TGTGCCAGTAACCCAAATTCTAACTATGGCTACACCTTC.

V gene TRBV5-5 combines with J gene TRBJ1-1, with TRBD1 matching over 11 bases. In germline, CDR1 is SGHKS, CDR2 YYEKEE (reference sequence). This CDR3 comprises 15 residues. The V segment lost 4 bases and the J segment 4 bases; nucleotides outside the gene matches: 6. The CDR3 DNA is TGTGCCAGCAGCAGGACCGGGACAGGGGGCACTGAAGCTTTCTTT. It codes for CASSRTGTGGTEAFF.

The chain couples TRBV27 to TRBJ2-1; tentatively, D is TRBD1 (6 bases). The CDR3 sequence is 15 residues long. The V end lost 2 bases, the J end lost 8 bases, and 16 bases lay between the germline ends. Per germline, CDR1 MNHEY and CDR2 SMNVEV (reference sequence). The CDR3 is CASSLRQGIGYEQFF. The CDR3 region has the DNA TGTGCCAGCAGTTTAAGGCAGGGGATCGGCTATGAGCAGTTCTTC.

V and J are TRBV6-6 and TRBJ1-1; D is possibly TRBD1 (6 bases). The CDR3 loop spans 14 amino acids. V lost 7 bases and J 6 bases, leaving 18 bases between the germline ends. CDR1 is MNHNY, CDR2 SVGAGI, per germline (reference sequence). CDR3 DNA: TGTGCCAGCATCAGAGGACAGAAAATAGCTGAAGCTTTCTTT. Protein: CASIRGQKIAEAFF.

The chain is built from TRBV27 and TRBJ1-1, with TRBD1 matching over 12 bases. This CDR3 comprises 16 residues. V lost 4 bases to trimming and J lost 6 bases; unmatched junction nucleotides: 9. Germline loops: CDR1 MNHEY, CDR2 SMNVEV (reference sequence). CDR3 sequence reads: CASSSQLGQGASEAFF. CDR3 in DNA: TGTGCCAGCAGTTCCCAATTGGGACAGGGGGCTTCTGAAGCTTTCTTT.

V is TRBV5-1 and J is TRBJ2-3; 9 positions match TRBD2. The CDR3 covers 16 residues. V dropped 3 bases and J dropped 0; count of bases not matched to a gene: 5. Germline CDR1 and CDR2: SGHRS and YFSETQ. The CDR3, as DNA: TGCGCCAGCAGCTCGGGGACTAGCAGAAGCACAGATACGCAGTATTTT. Protein sequence: CASSSGTSRSTDTQYF.

The rearrangement links TRBV5-1 to TRBJ2-3; a possible D gene is TRBD1 (6 bases). Between the trimmed V and J ends, which lost 4 bases and 1 base, there was a span of 10 bases. CDR1 is SGHRS, CDR2 YFSETQ, per germline. There are 14 residues in the CDR3. The CDR3 nucleotides are TGCGCCAGCAGCCAAAACAGGGGCACAGATACGCAGTATTTT. Its translation: CASSQNRGTDTQYF.

As for this clone: Different DNA sequences within this sample yield the same CDR3. V usage is TRBV9 and J usage is TRBJ2-7; TRBD2 might be the D (5 bases). Trimming shortened V by 0 bases and J by 1 base, and 5 bases separated the two germline ends. The CDR3 loop spans 13 amino acids. Germline CDR1 reads SGDLS; CDR2 reads YYNGEE. This CDR3 is CASSVGGSYEQYF. CDR3 bases: TGTGCCAGCAGCGTAGGCGGGTCCTACGAGCAGTACTTC. Full variable domain (outside the CDR3, taken from reference TRBV9 and TRBJ2-7): DSGVTQTPKHLITATGQRVTLRCSPRSGDLSVYWYQQSLDQGLQFLIQYYNGEERAKGNILERFSAQQFPDLHSELNLSSLELGDSALYFCASSVGGSYEQYFGPGTRLTVT.

The chain carries TRBV19 and TRBJ2-2; tentatively, D is TRBD1 (6 bases). CDR3 length: 15 residues. Germline assignment: CDR1 LNHDA and CDR2 SQIVND (reference sequence). The V and J ends lost 1 base and 7 bases respectively, with 13 bases between them. CDR3 sequence (DNA): TGTGCCAGTAGTATAGGTTCCAGGGGATTCGGGGAGCTGTTTTTT. This sequence encodes CASSIGSRGFGELFF. Drawing the rest from reference TRBV19 and TRBJ2-2, the complete variable domain is DGGITQSPKYLFRKEGQNVTLSCEQNLNHDAMYWYRQDPGQGLRLIYYSQIVNDFQKGDIAEGYSVSREKKESFPLTVTSAQKNPTAFYLCASSIGSRGFGELFFGEGSRLTVL.

V and J are TRBV6-5 and TRBJ2-7; TRBD2 agrees at 7 bases. This CDR3 comprises 15 residues. Looked up from germline, CDR1 is MNHEY and CDR2 is SVGAGI. V lost 9 bases to trimming and J lost 6 bases; unmatched junction nucleotides: 17. For the CDR3, the DNA is TGTGCCAGTTCGTCCTCTAGCGGCCCCCGCTCCGAGCAGTACTTC. Amino acids: CASSSSSGPRSEQYF.

J is TRBJ2-5 and V is TRBV28; 12 nucleotides align to TRBD2. The germline CDR1 and CDR2 sequences are MDHEN and SYDVKM. The CDR3 has 16 amino acids. V shed 5 bases and J 5 bases; nucleotides not matched to a gene: 9. The CDR3 protein is CASSPIRLAGAETQYF. As DNA, the CDR3 is TGTGCCAGCAGTCCGATCCGACTAGCGGGAGCGGAGACCCAGTACTTC.

The chain links TRBV19 to TRBJ1-3; D gene unclear. Per the germline V gene, CDR1 is LNHDA and CDR2 is SQIVND (reference sequence). The V end was cut by 9 bases, the J end by 0 bases, with 18 bases between. The CDR3 runs 16 residues. CDR3 bases: TGTGCCAGCCCAATATGGGGTACTTGCTCTGGAAACACCATATATTTT. Translated, it gives CASPIWGTCSGNTIYF.